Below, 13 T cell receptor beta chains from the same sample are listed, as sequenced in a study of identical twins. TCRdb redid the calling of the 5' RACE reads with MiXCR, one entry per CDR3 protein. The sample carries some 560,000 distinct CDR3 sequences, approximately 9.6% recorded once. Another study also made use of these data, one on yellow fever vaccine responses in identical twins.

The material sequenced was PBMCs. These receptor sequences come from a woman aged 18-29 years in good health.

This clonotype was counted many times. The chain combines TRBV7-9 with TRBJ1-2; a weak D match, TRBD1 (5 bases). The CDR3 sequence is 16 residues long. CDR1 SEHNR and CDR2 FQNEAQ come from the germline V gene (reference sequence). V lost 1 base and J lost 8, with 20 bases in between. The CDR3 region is CASSLVSGRQTKGYTF. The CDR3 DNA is TGTGCCAGCAGCTTAGTCTCGGGGCGGCAGACGAAAGGCTACACCTTC.

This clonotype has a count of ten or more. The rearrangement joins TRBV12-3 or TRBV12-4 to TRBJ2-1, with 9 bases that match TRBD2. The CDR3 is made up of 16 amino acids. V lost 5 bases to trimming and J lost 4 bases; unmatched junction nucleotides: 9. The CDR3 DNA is TGTGCCAGCAGTGCCCCCACGGGACTAGCATACAATGAGCAGTTCTTC. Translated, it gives CASSAPTGLAYNEQFF.

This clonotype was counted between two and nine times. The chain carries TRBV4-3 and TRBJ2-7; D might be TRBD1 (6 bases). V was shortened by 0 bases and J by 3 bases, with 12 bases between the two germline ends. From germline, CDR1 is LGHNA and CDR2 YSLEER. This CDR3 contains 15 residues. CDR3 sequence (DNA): TGCGCCAGCAGCCAAGAAGGCTCAGGGGTCTACGAGCAGTACTTC. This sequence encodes CASSQEGSGVYEQYF.

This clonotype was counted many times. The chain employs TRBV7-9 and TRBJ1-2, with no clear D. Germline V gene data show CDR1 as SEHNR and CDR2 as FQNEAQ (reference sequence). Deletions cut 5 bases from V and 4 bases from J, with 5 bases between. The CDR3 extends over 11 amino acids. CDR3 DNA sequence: TGTGCCAGCAGCCCCGGCTATGGCTACACCTTC. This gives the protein CASSPGYGYTF.

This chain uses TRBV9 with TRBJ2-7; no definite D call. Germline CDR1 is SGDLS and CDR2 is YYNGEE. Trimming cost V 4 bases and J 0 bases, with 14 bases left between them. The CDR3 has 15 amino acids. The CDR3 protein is CASSPWSESSYEQYF. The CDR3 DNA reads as TGTGCCAGCAGCCCCTGGTCCGAGAGCTCCTACGAGCAGTACTTC.

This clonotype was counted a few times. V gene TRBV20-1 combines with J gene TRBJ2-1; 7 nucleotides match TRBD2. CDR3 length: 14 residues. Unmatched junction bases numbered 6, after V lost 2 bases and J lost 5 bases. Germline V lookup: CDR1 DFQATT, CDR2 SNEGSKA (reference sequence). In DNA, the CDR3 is TGCAGTGCTAGATACCGGGGAGGGAACAATGAGCAGTTCTTC. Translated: CSARYRGGNNEQFF.

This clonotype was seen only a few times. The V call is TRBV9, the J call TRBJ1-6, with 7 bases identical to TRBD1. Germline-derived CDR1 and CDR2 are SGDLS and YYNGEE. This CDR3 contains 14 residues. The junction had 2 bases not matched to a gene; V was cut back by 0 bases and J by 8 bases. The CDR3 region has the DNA TGTGCCAGCAGCGTAGGAGACAGGGATTCACCCCTCCACTTT. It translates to CASSVGDRDSPLHF.

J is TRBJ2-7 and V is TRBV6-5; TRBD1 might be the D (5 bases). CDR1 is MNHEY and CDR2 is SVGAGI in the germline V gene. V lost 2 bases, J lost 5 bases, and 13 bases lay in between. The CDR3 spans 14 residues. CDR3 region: CASSYVRESDEQYF. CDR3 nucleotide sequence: TGTGCCAGCAGTTACGTCAGGGAATCGGACGAGCAGTACTTC.

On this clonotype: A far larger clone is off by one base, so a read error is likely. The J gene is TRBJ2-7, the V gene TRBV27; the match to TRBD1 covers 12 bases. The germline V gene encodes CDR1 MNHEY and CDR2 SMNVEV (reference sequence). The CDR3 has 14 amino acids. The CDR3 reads CASSLGTGGYQQYF. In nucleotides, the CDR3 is TGTGCCAGCAGTTTAGGGACAGGGGGCTACCAGCAGTACTTC.

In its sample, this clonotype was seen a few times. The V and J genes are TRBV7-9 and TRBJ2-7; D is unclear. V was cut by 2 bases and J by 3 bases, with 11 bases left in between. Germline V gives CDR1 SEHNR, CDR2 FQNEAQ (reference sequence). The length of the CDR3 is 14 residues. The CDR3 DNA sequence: TGTGCCAGCAGCTTAAGCACCCACGACTACGAGCAGTACTTC. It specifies CASSLSTHDYEQYF.

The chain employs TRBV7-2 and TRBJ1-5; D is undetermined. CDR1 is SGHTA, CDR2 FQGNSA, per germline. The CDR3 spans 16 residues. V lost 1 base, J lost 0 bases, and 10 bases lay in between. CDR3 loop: CASSLGLADSNQPQHF. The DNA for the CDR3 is TGTGCCAGCAGCTTAGGGTTGGCAGATAGCAATCAGCCCCAGCATTTT.

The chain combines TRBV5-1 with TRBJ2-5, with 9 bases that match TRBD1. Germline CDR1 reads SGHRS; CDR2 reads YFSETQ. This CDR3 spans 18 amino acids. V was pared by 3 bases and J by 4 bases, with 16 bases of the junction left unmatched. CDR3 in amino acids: CASSSVRVGTGMRETQYF. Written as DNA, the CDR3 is TGCGCCAGCAGCTCGGTTCGGGTTGGGACAGGGATGAGAGAGACCCAGTACTTC.

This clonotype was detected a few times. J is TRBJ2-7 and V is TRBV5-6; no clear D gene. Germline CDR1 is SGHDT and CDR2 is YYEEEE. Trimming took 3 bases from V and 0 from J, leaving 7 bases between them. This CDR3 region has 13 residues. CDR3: CASSSGFSYEQYF. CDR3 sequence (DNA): TGTGCCAGCAGCTCCGGTTTCTCCTACGAGCAGTACTTC.